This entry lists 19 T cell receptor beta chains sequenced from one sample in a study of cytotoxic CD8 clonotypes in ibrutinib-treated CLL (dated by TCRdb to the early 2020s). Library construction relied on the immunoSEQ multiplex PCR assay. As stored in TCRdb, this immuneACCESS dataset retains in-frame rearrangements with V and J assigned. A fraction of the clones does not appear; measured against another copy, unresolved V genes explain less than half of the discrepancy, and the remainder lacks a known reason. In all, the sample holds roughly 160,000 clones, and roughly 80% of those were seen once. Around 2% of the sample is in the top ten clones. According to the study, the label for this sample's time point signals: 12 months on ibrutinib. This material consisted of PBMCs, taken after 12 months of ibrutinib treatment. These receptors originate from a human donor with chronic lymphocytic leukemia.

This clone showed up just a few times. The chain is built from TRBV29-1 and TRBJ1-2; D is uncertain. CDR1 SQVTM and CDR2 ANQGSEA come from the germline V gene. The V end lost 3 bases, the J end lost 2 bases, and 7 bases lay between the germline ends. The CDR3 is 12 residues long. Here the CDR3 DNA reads TGCAGCGTTGAGCAAGACAACTATGGCTACACCTTC. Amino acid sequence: CSVEQDNYGYTF.

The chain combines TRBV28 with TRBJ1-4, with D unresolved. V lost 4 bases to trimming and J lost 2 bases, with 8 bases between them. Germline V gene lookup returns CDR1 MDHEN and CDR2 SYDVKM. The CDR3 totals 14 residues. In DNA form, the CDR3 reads TGTGCCAGCAGTTGGAGAGCTACTAATGAAAAACTGTTTTTT. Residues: CASSWRATNEKLFF.

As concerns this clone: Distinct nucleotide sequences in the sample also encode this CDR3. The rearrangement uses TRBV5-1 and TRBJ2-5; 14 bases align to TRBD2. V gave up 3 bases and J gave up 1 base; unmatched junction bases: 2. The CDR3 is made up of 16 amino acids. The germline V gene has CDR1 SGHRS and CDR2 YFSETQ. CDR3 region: CASSSGLAGGQETQYF. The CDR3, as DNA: TGCGCCAGCAGCTCCGGACTAGCGGGGGGCCAAGAGACCCAGTACTTC.

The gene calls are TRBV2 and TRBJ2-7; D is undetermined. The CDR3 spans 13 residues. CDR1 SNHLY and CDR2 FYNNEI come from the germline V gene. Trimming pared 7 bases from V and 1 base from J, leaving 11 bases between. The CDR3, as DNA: TGTGCCAGCACGTTCAGGAATTCCTACGAGCAGTACTTC. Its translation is CASTFRNSYEQYF.

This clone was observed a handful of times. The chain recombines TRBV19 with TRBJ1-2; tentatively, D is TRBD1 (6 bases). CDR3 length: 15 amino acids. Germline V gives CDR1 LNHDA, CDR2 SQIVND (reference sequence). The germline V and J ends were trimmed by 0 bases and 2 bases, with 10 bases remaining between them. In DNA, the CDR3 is TGTGCCAGTAGTATAGAGAGGGGGACGAACTATGGCTACACCTTC. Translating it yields CASSIERGTNYGYTF.

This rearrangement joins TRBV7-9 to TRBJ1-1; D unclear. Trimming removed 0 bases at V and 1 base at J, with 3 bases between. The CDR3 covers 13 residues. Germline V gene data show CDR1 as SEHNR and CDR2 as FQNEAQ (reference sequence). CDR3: CASSLATNTEAFF. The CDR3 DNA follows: TGTGCCAGCAGCTTAGCGACGAACACTGAAGCTTTCTTT.

CDR3 loop: CASSFSGYQETQYF. CDR3 bases: TGCGCCAGCAGCTTTAGCGGATACCAAGAGACCCAGTACTTC. The chain recombines TRBV5-1 with TRBJ2-5; D perhaps matches TRBD2 (6 bases). V lost 2 bases, J lost 0 bases, and 8 bases lay in between. The CDR3 is 14 amino acids. Germline assignment: CDR1 SGHRS and CDR2 YFSETQ. Combining the CDR3 with reference TRBV5-1 and TRBJ2-5 gives the whole variable domain KAGVTQTPRYLIKTRGQQVTLSCSPISGHRSVSWYQQTPGQGLQFLFEYFSETQRNKGNFPGRFSGRQFSNSRSEMNVSTLELGDSALYLCASSFSGYQETQYFGPGTRLLVL.

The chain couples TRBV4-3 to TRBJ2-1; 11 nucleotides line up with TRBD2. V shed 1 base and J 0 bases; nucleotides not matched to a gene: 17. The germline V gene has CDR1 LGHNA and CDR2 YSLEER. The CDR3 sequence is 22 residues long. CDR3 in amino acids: CASSQVLPGTSGIYSSYNEQFF. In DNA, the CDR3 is TGCGCCAGCAGCCAAGTTCTTCCCGGGACTAGCGGTATCTACAGCTCCTACAATGAGCAGTTCTTC.

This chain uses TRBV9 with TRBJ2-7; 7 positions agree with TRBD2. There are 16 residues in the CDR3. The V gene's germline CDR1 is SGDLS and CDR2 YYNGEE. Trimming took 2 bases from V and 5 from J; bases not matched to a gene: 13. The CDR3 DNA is TGTGCCAGCAGCGTGAGTAGCGGGCTTATGCAGGACGAGCAGTACTTC. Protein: CASSVSSGLMQDEQYF.

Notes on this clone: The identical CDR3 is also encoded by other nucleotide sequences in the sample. This CDR3 reads CASSVQLAGGDTQYF. CDR3 in DNA: TGTGCCAGCAGTGTCCAGCTAGCGGGAGGAGATACGCAGTATTTT. The chain links TRBV6-1 to TRBJ2-3; 11 bases fit TRBD2. V lost 4 bases and J lost 5; bases outside the gene matches: 5. There are 15 residues in the CDR3. Germline V CDR1 and CDR2: MNHNS, SASEGT.

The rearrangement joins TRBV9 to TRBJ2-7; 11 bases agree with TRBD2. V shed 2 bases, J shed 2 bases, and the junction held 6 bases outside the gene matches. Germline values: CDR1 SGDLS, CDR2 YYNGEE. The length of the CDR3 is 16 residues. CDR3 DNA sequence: TGTGCCAGCAGCGTTGGCGCTAGCGGGAGGACCTACGAGCAGTACTTC. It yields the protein CASSVGASGRTYEQYF.

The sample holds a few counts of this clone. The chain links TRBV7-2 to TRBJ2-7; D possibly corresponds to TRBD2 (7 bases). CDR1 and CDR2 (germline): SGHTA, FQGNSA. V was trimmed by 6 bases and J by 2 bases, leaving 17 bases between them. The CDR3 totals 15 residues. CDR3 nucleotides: TGTGCCAGCAGGCGTGGGGGGGCCGGGACCTACGAGCAGTACTTC. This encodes CASRRGGAGTYEQYF.

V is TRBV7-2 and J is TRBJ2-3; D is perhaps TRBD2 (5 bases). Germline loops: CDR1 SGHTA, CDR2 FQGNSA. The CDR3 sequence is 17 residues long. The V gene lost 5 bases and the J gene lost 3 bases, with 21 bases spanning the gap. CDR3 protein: CASSPRTGIRNTDTQYF. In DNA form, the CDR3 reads TGTGCCAGCAGCCCTCGGACTGGAATAAGGAATACAGATACGCAGTATTTT.

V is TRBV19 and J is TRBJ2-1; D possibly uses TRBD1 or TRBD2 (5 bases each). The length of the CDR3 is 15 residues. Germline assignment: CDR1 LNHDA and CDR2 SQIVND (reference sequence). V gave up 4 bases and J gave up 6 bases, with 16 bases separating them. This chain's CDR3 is CASSRPGRWANEQFF. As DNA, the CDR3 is TGTGCCAGTAGTAGGCCGGGACGGTGGGCCAATGAGCAGTTCTTC.

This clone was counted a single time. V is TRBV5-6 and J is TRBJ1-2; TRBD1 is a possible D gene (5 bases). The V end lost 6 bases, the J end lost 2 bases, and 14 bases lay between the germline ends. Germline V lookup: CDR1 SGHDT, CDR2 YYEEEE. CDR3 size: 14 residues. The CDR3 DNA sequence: TGTGCCAGCACCATAAAGGGGTTAAACTATGGCTACACCTTC. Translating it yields CASTIKGLNYGYTF.

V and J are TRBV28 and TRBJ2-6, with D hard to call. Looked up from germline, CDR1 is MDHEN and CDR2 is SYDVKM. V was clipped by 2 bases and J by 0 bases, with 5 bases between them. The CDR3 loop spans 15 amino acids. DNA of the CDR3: TGTGCCAGCAGTTTACCAGACTCTGGGGCCAACGTCCTGACTTTC. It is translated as CASSLPDSGANVLTF.

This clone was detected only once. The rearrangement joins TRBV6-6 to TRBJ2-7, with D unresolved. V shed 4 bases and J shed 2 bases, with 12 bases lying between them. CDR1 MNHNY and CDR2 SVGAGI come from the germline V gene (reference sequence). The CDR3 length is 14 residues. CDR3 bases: TGTGCCAGCAGTTTCGATCCTGGGCCCTACGAGCAGTACTTC. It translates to CASSFDPGPYEQYF.

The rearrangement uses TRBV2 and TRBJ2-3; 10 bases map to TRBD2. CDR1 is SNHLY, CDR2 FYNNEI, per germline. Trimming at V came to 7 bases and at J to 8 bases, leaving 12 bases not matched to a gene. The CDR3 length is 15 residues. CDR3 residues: CASTLRTSGGGTQYF. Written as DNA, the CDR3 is TGTGCCAGCACCCTAAGGACTAGCGGCGGGGGTACGCAGTATTTT.

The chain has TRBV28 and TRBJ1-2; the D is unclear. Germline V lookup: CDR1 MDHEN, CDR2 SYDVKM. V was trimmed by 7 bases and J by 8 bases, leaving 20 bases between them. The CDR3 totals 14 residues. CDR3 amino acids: CASTVGGVETGYTF. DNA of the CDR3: TGTGCCAGCACCGTCGGAGGAGTTGAAACGGGCTACACCTTC.